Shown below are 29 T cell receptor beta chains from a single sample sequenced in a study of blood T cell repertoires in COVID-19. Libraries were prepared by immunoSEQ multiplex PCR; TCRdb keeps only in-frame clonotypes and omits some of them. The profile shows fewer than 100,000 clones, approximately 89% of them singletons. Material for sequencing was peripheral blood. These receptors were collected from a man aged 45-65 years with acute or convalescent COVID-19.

CDR3 sequence: CASRKSGQGNTGELFF. CDR3 in DNA: TGTGCCAGCAGAAAGAGTGGACAGGGGAACACCGGGGAGCTGTTTTTT. This chain joins TRBV11-2 and TRBJ2-2; 8 bases line up with TRBD1. This CDR3 has 16 amino acids. Germline CDR1 and CDR2: SGHAT and FQNNGV. V was clipped by 6 bases and J by 1 base; unmatched bases: 7.

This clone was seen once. The CDR3 DNA reads TGTGCCAGCTCCATAACCGGGACAGAGTACGAGCAGTACTTC. Translation: CASSITGTEYEQYF. The chain recombines TRBV18 with TRBJ2-7; 7 nucleotides match TRBD1. After removal of 6 bases from V and 4 bases from J, the junction contained 9 bases not matched to a gene. Germline lookup yields CDR1 KGHSH and CDR2 LQKENI. CDR3 length: 14 residues.

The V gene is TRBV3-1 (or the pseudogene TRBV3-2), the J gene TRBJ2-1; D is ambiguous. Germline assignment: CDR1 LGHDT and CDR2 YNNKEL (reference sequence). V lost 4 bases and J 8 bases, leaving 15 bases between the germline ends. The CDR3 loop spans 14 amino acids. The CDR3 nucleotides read TGTGCCAGCAGCCTTGATGGGCTGTATCATGAGCAGTTCTTC. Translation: CASSLDGLYHEQFF.

DNA for the CDR3: TGCGCCAGCAGCCAAGACGAGGGGGCGGACTATGGCTACACCTTC. Residues: CASSQDEGADYGYTF. This sequence joins TRBV4-1 and TRBJ1-2, with 7 positions matching TRBD1. CDR1 and CDR2 (germline): MGHRA, YSYEKL. J lost 3 bases, V lost 0 bases, and 4 bases had no gene match. CDR3 size: 15 residues.

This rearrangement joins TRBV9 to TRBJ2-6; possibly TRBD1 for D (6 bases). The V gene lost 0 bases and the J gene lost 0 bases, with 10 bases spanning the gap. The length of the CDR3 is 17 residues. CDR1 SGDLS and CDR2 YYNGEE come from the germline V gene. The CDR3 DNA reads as TGTGCCAGCAGCGTAGTCACAGGGCCCTCTGGGGCCAACGTCCTGACTTTC. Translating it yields CASSVVTGPSGANVLTF.

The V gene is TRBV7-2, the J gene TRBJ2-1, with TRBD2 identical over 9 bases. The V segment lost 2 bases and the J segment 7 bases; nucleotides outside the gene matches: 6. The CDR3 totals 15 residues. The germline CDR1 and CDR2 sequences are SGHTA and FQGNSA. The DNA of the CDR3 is TGTGCCAGCAGCTTACAAGCGGGGGGCGGGAATGAGCAGTTCTTC. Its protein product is CASSLQAGGGNEQFF.

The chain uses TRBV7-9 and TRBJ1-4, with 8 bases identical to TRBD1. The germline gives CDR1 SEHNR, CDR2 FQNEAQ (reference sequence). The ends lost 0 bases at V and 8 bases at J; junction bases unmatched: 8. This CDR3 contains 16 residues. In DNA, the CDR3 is TGTGCCAGCAGCTTAGCGGGGGGCAGGGGGCCCGAAAAACTGTTTTTT. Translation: CASSLAGGRGPEKLFF.

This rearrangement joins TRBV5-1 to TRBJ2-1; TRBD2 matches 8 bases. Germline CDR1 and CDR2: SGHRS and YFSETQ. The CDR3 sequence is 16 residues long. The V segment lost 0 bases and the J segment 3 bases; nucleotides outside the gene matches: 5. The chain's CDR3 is CASSLAGGILYNEQFF. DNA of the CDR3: TGCGCCAGCAGCTTGGCGGGAGGGATTCTCTACAATGAGCAGTTCTTC. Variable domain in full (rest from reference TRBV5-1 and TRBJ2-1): KAGVTQTPRYLIKTRGQQVTLSCSPISGHRSVSWYQQTPGQGLQFLFEYFSETQRNKGNFPGRFSGRQFSNSRSEMNVSTLELGDSALYLCASSLAGGILYNEQFFGPGTRLTVL.

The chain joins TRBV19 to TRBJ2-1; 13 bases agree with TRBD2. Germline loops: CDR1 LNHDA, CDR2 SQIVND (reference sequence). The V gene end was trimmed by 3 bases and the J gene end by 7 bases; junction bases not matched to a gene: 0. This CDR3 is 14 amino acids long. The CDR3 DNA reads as TGTGCCAGTAGTATGACTAGCGGGAGGAATGAGCAGTTCTTC. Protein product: CASSMTSGRNEQFF.

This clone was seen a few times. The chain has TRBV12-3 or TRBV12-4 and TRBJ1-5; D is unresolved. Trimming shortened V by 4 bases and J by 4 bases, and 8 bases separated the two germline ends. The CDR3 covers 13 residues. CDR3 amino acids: CASSSSLNQPQHF. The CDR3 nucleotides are TGTGCCAGCAGTTCGTCTCTGAATCAGCCCCAGCATTTT.

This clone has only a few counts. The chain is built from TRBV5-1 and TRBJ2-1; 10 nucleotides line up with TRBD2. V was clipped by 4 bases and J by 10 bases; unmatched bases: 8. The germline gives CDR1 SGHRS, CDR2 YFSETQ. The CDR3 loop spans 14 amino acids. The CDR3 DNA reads TGCGCCAGCAGCCGGGTAGCGGGAGGTGGCGAGCAGTTCTTC. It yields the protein CASSRVAGGGEQFF.

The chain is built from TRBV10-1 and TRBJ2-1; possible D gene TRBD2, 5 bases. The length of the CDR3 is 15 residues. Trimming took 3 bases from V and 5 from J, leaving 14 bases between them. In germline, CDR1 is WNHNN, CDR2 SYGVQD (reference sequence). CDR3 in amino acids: CASSDRGKGNNEQFF. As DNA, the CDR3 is TGCGCCAGCAGTGATCGGGGAAAGGGAAACAATGAGCAGTTCTTC.

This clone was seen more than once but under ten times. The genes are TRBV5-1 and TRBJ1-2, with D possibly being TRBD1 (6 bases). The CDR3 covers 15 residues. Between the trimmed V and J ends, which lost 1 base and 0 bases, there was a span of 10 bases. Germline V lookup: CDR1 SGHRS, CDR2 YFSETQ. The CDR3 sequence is CASSLNQGPNYGYTF. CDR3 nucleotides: TGCGCCAGCAGCTTGAATCAGGGGCCTAACTATGGCTACACCTTC.

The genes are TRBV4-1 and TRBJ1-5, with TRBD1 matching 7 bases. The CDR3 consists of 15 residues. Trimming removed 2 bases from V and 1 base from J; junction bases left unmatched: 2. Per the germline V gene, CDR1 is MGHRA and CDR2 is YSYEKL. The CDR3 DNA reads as TGCGCCAGCAGCCAACGGGACAGCAGCAATCAGCCCCAGCATTTT. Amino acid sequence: CASSQRDSSNQPQHF.

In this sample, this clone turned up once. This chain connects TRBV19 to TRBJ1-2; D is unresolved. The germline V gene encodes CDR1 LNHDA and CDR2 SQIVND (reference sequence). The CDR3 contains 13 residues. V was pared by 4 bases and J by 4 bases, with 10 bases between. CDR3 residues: CASSSQARYGYTF. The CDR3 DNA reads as TGTGCCAGTAGTAGCCAGGCGCGCTATGGCTACACCTTC.

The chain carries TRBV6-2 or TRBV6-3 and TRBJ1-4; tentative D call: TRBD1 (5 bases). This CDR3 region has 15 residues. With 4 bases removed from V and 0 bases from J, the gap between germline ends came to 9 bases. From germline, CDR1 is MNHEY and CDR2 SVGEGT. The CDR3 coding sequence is TGTGCCAGCAGTTTGCAGACAGCAACTAATGAAAAACTGTTTTTT. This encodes CASSLQTATNEKLFF.

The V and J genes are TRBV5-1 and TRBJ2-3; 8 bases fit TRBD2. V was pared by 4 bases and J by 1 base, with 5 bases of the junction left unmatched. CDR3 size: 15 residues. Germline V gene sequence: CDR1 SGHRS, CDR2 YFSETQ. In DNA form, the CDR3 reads TGCGCCAGCAGCCCCGGGGGGGTTCGCACAGATACGCAGTATTTT. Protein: CASSPGGVRTDTQYF.

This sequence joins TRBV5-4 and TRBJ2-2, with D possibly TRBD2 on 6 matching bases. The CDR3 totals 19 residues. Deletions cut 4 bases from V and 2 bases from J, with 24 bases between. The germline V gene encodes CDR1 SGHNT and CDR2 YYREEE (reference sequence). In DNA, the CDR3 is TGTGCCAGCAGCCTGGGCCCCTACACCGGGACTTATAACACCGGGGAGCTGTTTTTT. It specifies CASSLGPYTGTYNTGELFF.

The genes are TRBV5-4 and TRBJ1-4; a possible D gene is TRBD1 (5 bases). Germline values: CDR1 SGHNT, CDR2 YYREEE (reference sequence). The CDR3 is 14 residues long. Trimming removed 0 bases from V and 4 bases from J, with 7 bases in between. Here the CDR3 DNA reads TGTGCCAGCAGCTTGGGACAGCGTAATGAAAAACTGTTTTTT. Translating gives CASSLGQRNEKLFF. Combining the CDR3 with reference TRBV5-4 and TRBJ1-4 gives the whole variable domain ETGVTQSPTHLIKTRGQQVTLRCSSQSGHNTVSWYQQALGQGPQFIFQYYREEENGRGNFPPRFSGLQFPNYSSELNVNALELDDSALYLCASSLGQRNEKLFFGSGTQLSVL.

CDR3 region: CASSETGLVTSYNEQFF. For the CDR3, the DNA is TGTGCCAGCAGTGAGACGGGACTAGTGACCTCCTACAATGAGCAGTTCTTC. The chain is built from TRBV6-1 and TRBJ2-1; 8 bases line up with TRBD2. V shed 3 bases and J 0 bases; nucleotides not matched to a gene: 7. Germline loops: CDR1 MNHNS, CDR2 SASEGT. The CDR3 extends over 17 amino acids.

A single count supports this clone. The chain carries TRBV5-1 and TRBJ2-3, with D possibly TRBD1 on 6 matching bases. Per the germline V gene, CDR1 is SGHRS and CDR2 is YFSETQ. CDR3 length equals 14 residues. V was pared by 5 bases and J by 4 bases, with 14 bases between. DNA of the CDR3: TGCGCCAGCAGTTCCGGGACACCTGCAGATACGCAGTATTTT. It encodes CASSSGTPADTQYF.

The CDR3 spells CASSLSGGRYNEQFF. CDR3 nucleotides: TGTGCCAGCAGCCTGTCAGGCGGGAGGTACAATGAGCAGTTCTTC. The gene calls are TRBV5-4 and TRBJ2-1, with TRBD2 matching over 8 bases. Germline V CDR1 and CDR2: SGHNT, YYREEE (reference sequence). The CDR3 has 15 amino acids. V was pared by 4 bases and J by 4 bases, with 7 bases of the junction left unmatched.

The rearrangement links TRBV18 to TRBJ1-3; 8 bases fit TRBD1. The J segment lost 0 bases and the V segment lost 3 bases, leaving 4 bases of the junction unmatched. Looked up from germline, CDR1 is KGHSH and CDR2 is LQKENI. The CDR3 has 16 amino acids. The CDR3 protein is CASSPDRASSGNTIYF. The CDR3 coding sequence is TGTGCCAGCTCACCGGACAGGGCCAGCTCTGGAAACACCATATATTTT.

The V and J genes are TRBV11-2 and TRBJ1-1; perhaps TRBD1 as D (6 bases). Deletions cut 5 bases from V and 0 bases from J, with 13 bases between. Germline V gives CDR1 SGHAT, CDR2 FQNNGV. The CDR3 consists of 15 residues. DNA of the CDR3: TGTGCCAGCAGCCCCCGAAGACAGGTGAACACTGAAGCTTTCTTT. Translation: CASSPRRQVNTEAFF.

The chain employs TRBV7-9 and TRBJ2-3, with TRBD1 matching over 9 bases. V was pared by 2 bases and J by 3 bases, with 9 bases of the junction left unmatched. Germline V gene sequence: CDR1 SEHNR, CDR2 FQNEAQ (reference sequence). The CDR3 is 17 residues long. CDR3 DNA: TGTGCCAGCAGCTTAATGAGACAGGGGGTATTAACAGATACGCAGTATTTT. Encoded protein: CASSLMRQGVLTDTQYF.

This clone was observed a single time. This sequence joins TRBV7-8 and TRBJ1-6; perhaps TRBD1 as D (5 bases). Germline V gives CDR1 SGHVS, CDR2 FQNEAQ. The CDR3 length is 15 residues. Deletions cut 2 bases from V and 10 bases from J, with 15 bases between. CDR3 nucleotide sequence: TGTGCCAGCAGCTTACTTAGCCAGGGTGGCTCACCCCTCCACTTT. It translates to CASSLLSQGGSPLHF. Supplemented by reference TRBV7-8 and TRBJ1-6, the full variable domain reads GAGVSQSPRYKVAKRGQDVALRCDPISGHVSLFWYQQALGQGPEFLTYFQNEAQLDKSGLPSDRFFAERPEGSVSTLKIQRTQQEDSAVYLCASSLLSQGGSPLHFGNGTRLTVT.

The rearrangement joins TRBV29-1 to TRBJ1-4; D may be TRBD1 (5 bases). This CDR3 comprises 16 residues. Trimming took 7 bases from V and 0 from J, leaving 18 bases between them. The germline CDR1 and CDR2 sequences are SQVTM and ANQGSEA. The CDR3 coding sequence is TGCAGCGCCGCCCTCGTCGGGGGGGCAACTAATGAAAAACTGTTTTTT. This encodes CSAALVGGATNEKLFF.

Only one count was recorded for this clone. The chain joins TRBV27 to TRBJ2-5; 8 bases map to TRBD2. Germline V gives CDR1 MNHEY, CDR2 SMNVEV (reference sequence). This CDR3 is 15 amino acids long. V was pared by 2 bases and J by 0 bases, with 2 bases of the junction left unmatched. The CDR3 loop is CASSLLAGNQETQYF. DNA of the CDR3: TGTGCCAGCAGTTTACTAGCGGGCAACCAAGAGACCCAGTACTTC.

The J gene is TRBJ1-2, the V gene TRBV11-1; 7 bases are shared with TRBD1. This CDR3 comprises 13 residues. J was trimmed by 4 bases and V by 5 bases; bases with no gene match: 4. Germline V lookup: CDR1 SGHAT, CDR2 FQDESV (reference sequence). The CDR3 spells CASSPQGGYGYTF. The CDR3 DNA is TGTGCCAGCAGCCCCCAGGGGGGCTATGGCTACACCTTC.